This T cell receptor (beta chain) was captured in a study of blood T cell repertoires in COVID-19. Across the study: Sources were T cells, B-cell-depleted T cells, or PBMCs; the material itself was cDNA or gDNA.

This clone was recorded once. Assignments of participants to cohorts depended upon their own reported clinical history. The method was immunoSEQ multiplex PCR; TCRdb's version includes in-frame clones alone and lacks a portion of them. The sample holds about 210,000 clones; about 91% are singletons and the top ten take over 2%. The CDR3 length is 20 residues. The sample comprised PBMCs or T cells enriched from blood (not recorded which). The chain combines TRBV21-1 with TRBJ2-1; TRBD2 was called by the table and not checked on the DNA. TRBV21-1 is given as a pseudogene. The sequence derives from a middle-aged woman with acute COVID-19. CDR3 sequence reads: CASSSRTSGPRISSYNEQFF. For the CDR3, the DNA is TGTGCCAGCAGCTCCCGGACTAGCGGGCCTAGGATTTCCTCCTACAATGAGCAGTTCTTC.